The rows below give T cell receptor beta chains drawn from one sample of a study of T cells after yellow fever vaccination. TCRdb ran MiXCR on the 5' RACE reads and lists one entry per CDR3 protein. In the table there are 90,000 to 130,000 distinct CDR3 sequences, 7% to 8.5% of which are singletons. The material sequenced was CD8+ T cells sorted from PBMCs, taken 45 days after the yellow fever booster vaccination. The receptors shown here come from a man in his thirties or forties who received the YFV17D yellow fever vaccine. The CDR3 runs from the conserved cysteine through the conserved F or W. A D gene is named only where the DNA matches it firmly. Only part of the rows carry a size: once, few, many, or a class if the clone is expanded.

J | size | V | D | DNA | CDR3
TRBJ2-7 | . | TRBV9 | . | TGTGCCAGCAGCGTACAAGGGGGCTCCTACGAGCAGTACTTC | CASSVQGGSYEQYF
TRBJ2-7 | many | TRBV20-1 | . | TGCAGTGCTAGAGATCGTTCCTTAAGCGGACCACAGTCGCAGTACTTC | CSARDRSLSGPQSQYF
TRBJ2-1 | many | TRBV5-1 | . | TGCGCCAGCAGCGTGATTTACAATGAGCAGTTCTTC | CASSVIYNEQFF
TRBJ2-5 | many | TRBV4-3 | TRBD2 | TGCGCCAGCAGCCAGGGACTAGCGGTCCAAGAGACCCAGTACTTC | CASSQGLAVQETQYF
TRBJ2-1 | . | TRBV9 | TRBD2 | TGTGCCAGCACCCCTCCGACTAGCAGTTTCTACAATGAGCAGTTCTTC | CASTPPTSSFYNEQFF
TRBJ2-3 | many | TRBV4-3 | TRBD2 | TGCGCCAGCAGCCAAGAACTAGCGGGAGGGAGCACAGATACGCAGTATTTT | CASSQELAGGSTDTQYF
TRBJ1-1 | many | TRBV18 | TRBD1 | TGTGCCAGCTCAGACAGGGGGACTGAAGCTTTCTTT | CASSDRGTEAFF
TRBJ2-1 | many | TRBV11-3 | TRBD1 | TGTGCCAGCAGCTCCACAGGGGGCGAAGAGCAGTTCTTC | CASSSTGGEEQFF
TRBJ1-5 | many | TRBV20-1 | . | TGCAGTGCCAGCCGGCAGGGGATTTCGGGCAATCAGCCCCAGCATTTT | CSASRQGISGNQPQHF
TRBJ2-1 | few | TRBV5-4 | TRBD2 | TGTGCCAGCAGGATCGGGACTAGCTCCTACAATGAGCAGTTCTTC | CASRIGTSSYNEQFF
TRBJ2-7 | few | TRBV5-4 | . | TGTGCCAGCAGCTTGTTCCCGCAGGGGTTGAATCCCTACGAGCAGTACTTC | CASSLFPQGLNPYEQYF
TRBJ2-2 | few | TRBV11-2 | . | TGTGCCAGCAGCCCATCAGACTTTCTGACGAACACCGGGGAGCTGTTTTTT | CASSPSDFLTNTGELFF
TRBJ2-3 | many | TRBV5-1 | . | TGCGCCAGCAGCTTGGATCTGGGTGCCCCCGATACGCAGTATTTT | CASSLDLGAPDTQYF
TRBJ2-2 | many | TRBV5-1 | . | TGCGCCAGCAGCTTGGTTGTCGGGGAGCTGTTTTTT | CASSLVVGELFF
TRBJ2-1 | few | TRBV20-1 | . | TGCAGAGTTGGGGGTGACAGCTCCTACAATGAGCAGTTCTTC | CRVGGDSSYNEQFF
TRBJ2-3 | few | TRBV5-6 | . | TGTGCCAGCGGTCCTCAGCCACAAGATACGCAGTATTTT | CASGPQPQDTQYF
TRBJ2-1 | . | TRBV6-4 | TRBD2 | TGTGCCAGCAGTGACTCTGGCGGGAGCGACTACAATGAGCAGTTCTTC | CASSDSGGSDYNEQFF
TRBJ2-1 | many | TRBV5-1 | . | TGCGCCAGCAGCTATACCACTAGTTACAATGAGCAGTTCTTC | CASSYTTSYNEQFF
TRBJ1-5 | . | TRBV30 | . | TGTGCCTGGAGTGTACCAAGGAATCAGCCCCAGCATTTT | CAWSVPRNQPQHF
TRBJ2-2 | many | TRBV6-1 | . | TGTGCCAGCAGCCATGGACAGTTCGACACCGGGGAGCTGTTTTTT | CASSHGQFDTGELFF
TRBJ2-7 | . | TRBV20-1 | TRBD2 | TGCAGTGCCCCTCCGACTAGCGGGAGGCCTAACGACGAGCAGTACTTC | CSAPPTSGRPNDEQYF
TRBJ1-1 | many | TRBV7-9 | TRBD1 | TGTGCCAGCGCGGACAGGGGGAGCACTGAAGCTTTCTTT | CASADRGSTEAFF
TRBJ1-3 | many | TRBV12-3/TRBV12-4 | TRBD1 | TGTGCCAGCAGCACAGGGGGGGCTGGAAACACCATATATTTT | CASSTGGAGNTIYF
TRBJ2-7 | many | TRBV7-9 | . | TGTGCCAGCAGCTTAGGACAGGAGCAGTACTTC | CASSLGQEQYF
TRBJ1-5 | many | TRBV27 | . | TGTGCCAGCAGTTTATTCGGGGGGAGCAATCAGCCCCAGCATTTT | CASSLFGGSNQPQHF
TRBJ2-1 | many | TRBV7-9 | TRBD1 | TGTGCCACCCCGGGACAGGGGGCCTCTGAGCAGTTCTTC | CATPGQGASEQFF
TRBJ2-7 | many | TRBV29-1 | . | TGCAGCGCTGCAGGATGGAACTACGAGCAGTACTTC | CSAAGWNYEQYF
TRBJ2-3 | . | TRBV5-5 | . | TGTGCCATCCCACCCGGTCCGGTAGCCACAGATACGCAGTATTTT | CAIPPGPVATDTQYF
TRBJ2-3 | many | TRBV11-2 | TRBD2 | TGTGCCAGCAGCTTATCAAAACTCCGACTAGCTAGCACAGATACGCAGTATTTT | CASSLSKLRLASTDTQYF
TRBJ2-7 | many | TRBV5-6 | . | TGTGCCAGCAGCTTGGGCGACTACGCCGAGCAGTACTTC | CASSLGDYAEQYF
TRBJ2-1 | . | TRBV4-3 | TRBD2 | TGCGCCAGCAGCCCTAGCGGGAGGGCCTCCTGGGGCTCCTACAATGAGCAGTTCTTC | CASSPSGRASWGSYNEQFF
TRBJ2-6 | few | TRBV6-5 | . | TGTGCCAGCAGTTTTAGACCCTCTCCCTTCTCTGGGGCCAACGTCCTGACTTTC | CASSFRPSPFSGANVLTF
TRBJ2-7 | many | TRBV9 | TRBD2 | TGTGCCAGCAGCCCTCAACCCGCGGGAGGGCTAACCTACGAGCAGTACTTC | CASSPQPAGGLTYEQYF
TRBJ2-1 | many | TRBV9 | . | TGTGCCAGCAGCGTAGGGGACCCAAGCGAGCAGTTCTTC | CASSVGDPSEQFF
TRBJ2-7 | . | TRBV4-2 | . | TGTGCCAGCAGCCCCTCAAGGGGGAGCTTTCCCTACGAGCAGTACTTC | CASSPSRGSFPYEQYF
TRBJ2-3 | many | TRBV12-3/TRBV12-4 | . | TGTGCCAGCAGCCTATTCACAGATACGCAGTATTTT | CASSLFTDTQYF
TRBJ2-7 | many | TRBV4-1 | TRBD2 | TGCGCCAGCAGCCAAGTCGTAGCGGGAAGTGGGGACGAGCAGTACTTC | CASSQVVAGSGDEQYF
TRBJ2-3 | . | TRBV7-3 | . | TGTGCCAGCAGCTTAACACTGGTGGGCACAGATACGCAGTATTTT | CASSLTLVGTDTQYF
TRBJ2-3 | many | TRBV4-3 | . | TGCGCCAGCAGCCAAGGCAGGGACCTCACAGATACGCAGTATTTT | CASSQGRDLTDTQYF
TRBJ2-7 | many | TRBV15 | . | TGTGCCACCAGCAGAGGACAGGACCTCTCCTACGAGCAGTACTTC | CATSRGQDLSYEQYF
TRBJ2-1 | many | TRBV12-3/TRBV12-4 | TRBD2 | TGTGCCAGCAGTTTCTTTGGGAGAAGCGGGAGGCCCAATGAGCAGTTCTTC | CASSFFGRSGRPNEQFF
TRBJ2-4 | many | TRBV15 | TRBD2 | TGTGCCACCAGCAGAGTTGGGACTAGTAACATTCAGTACTTC | CATSRVGTSNIQYF
TRBJ2-1 | . | TRBV5-1 | TRBD2 | TGCGCCTGCAGACTAGCGGGAGATGAGCAGTTCTTC | CACRLAGDEQFF
TRBJ2-5 | few | TRBV5-4 | . | TGTGCCAGCAGCTTGGAAGACGCAGGGGTGCAAGAGACCCAGTACTTC | CASSLEDAGVQETQYF
TRBJ2-1 | . | TRBV27 | TRBD2 | TGTGCCAGCAGTACCCGCGAGACTAGCACGTTCGATGAGCAGTTCTTC | CASSTRETSTFDEQFF
TRBJ2-7 | many | TRBV20-1 | TRBD1 | TGCAGTGCGTACGGACAGGGAGGAGAGCAGTACTTC | CSAYGQGGEQYF
TRBJ2-1 | many | TRBV6-5 | . | TGTGCCAGCAGGGGTCAGCCCGGTGAGCAGTTCTTC | CASRGQPGEQFF